This TCR beta chain was profiled in a study of a mutant IDH1 vaccine in newly diagnosed glioma. Repertoires were generated with immunoSEQ multiplex PCR, while TCRdb's copy carries only in-frame clones and drops some. Seen here are about 36,000 clones, roughly 80% observed once, and the top ten hold over 13%. The CDR3 is 14 residues long. Germline values: CDR1 MNHNS, CDR2 SASEGT. The junction had 6 bases not matched to a gene; V was cut back by 6 bases and J by 5 bases. The time point was: week 11, during vaccination. Topical imiquimod was applied with each vaccine dose, which held 300 ug of mutant IDH1 20-mer peptide. Donors harbored newly found WHO grade 3 or 4 IDH1-mutant, ATRX-lost astrocytomas. To note about this clone: The antigen is undetermined.

This sequence originates from a woman aged 25-40 years with glioma. Some clones in this sample may be carry-over from other donors' samples. This chain links TRBV6-1 with TRBJ2-7, with 11 nucleotides matching TRBD2. The starting material was peripheral blood mononuclear cells (PBMCs), obtained from a glioma patient whose treatment included an IDH1 peptide vaccine. The CDR3 here is CASSLVGLADEQYF. CDR3 in DNA: TGTGCCAGCAGCTTGGTGGGACTAGCGGACGAGCAGTACTTC.